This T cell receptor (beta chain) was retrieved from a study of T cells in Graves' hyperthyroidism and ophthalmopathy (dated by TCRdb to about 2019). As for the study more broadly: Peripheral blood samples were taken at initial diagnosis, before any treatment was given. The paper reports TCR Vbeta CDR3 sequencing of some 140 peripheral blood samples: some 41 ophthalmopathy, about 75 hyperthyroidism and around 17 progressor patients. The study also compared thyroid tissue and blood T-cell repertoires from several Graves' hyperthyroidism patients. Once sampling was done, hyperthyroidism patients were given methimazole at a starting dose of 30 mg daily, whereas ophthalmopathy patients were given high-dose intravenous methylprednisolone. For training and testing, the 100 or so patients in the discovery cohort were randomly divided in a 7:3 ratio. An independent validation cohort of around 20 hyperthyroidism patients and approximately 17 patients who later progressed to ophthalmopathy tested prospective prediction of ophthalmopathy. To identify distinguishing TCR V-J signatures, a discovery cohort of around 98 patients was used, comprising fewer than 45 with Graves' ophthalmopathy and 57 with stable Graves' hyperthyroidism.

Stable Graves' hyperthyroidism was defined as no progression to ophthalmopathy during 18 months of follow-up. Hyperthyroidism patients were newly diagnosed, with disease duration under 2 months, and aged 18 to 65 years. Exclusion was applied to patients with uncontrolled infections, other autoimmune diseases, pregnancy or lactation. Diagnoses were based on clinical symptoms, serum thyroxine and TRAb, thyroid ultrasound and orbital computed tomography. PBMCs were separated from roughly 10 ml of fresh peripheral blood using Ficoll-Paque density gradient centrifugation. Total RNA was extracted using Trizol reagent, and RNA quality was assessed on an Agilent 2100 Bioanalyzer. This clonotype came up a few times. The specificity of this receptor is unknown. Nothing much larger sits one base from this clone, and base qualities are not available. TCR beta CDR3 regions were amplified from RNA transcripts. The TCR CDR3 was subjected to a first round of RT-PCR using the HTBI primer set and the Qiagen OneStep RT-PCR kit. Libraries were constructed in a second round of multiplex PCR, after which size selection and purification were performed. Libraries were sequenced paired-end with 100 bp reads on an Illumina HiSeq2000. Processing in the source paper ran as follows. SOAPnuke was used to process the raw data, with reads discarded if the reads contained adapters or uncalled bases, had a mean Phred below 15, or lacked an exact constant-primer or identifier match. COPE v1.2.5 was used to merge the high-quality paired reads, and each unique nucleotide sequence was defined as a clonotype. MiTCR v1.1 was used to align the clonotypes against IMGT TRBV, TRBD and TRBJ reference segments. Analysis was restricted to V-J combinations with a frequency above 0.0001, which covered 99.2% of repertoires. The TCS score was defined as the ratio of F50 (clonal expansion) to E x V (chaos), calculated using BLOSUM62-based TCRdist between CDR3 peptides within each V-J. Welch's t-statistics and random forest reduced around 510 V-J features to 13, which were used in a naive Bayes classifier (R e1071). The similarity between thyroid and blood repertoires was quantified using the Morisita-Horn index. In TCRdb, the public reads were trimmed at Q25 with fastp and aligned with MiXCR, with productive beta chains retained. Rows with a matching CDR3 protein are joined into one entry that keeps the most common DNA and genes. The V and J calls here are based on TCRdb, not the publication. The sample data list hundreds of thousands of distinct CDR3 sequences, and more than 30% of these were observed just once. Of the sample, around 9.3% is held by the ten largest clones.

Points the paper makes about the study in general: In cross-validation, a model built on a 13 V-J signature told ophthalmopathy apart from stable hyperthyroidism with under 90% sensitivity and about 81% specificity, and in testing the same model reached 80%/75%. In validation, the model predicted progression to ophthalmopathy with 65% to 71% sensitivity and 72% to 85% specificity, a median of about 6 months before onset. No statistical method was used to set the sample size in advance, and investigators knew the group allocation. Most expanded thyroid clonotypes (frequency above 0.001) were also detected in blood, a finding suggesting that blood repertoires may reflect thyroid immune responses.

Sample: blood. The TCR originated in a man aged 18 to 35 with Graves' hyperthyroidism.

The DNA is TGTGCCAGCAGCCAAGATCCCCCCGACCCGAGGGAAGCTTTCTTT. The encoded protein is CASSQDPPDPREAFF. The rearranged chain carries TRBV4-2 and TRBJ1-1; the D gene is unclear. The CDR3 runs 15 residues from the cysteine to the phenylalanine. Here the CDR3 DNA is all that survives: 45 bases in frame from base 1. CDR1 and CDR2 (LGHNA, YNFKEQ) derive from the germline V gene. A distance of 16 bases separates the germline ends of V and J, which lose 0 bases and 8 bases respectively.